The 23 T cell receptor beta chains reported below all come from one sample, sequenced in a study of human T cells and chemical hapten exposure. Time point described: patch test 1, 2 weeks after DPC sensitization. Noted treatment: therapeutic diphenylcyclopropenone sensitization with weekly scalp DPC. TCRdb reprocessed the RACE reads via MiXCR and lists one record per CDR3 protein. Of 70,000 to 75,000 distinct CDR3 sequences in the sample, 25% to 40% were seen once. This specimen was whole blood, taken in connection with sensitization to the hapten diphenylcyclopropenone (DPC). The receptors shown here come from a man in his forties with alopecia areata. Some clones in this sample may be carry-over from other donors' samples.

This clonotype was detected only a few times. V usage is TRBV7-8 and J usage is TRBJ2-3; perhaps TRBD1 as D (8 bases). From germline, CDR1 is SGHVS and CDR2 FQNEAQ. The CDR3 length is 19 residues. Trimming stripped 0 bases from V and 4 bases from J, with 23 bases between. CDR3 protein: CASSLALGGAGGKADTQYF. DNA of the CDR3: TGTGCCAGCAGCTTAGCCCTAGGGGGGGCAGGGGGCAAGGCAGATACGCAGTATTTT.

This clonotype was seen at least ten times. The chain links TRBV12-3 or TRBV12-4 to TRBJ1-1; D unresolved. The CDR3 is 11 amino acids. The germline V and J ends were trimmed by 5 bases and 1 base, with 2 bases remaining between them. Here the CDR3 DNA reads TGTGCCAGCAGTAAGAACACTGAAGCTTTCTTT. Its translation: CASSKNTEAFF.

This clonotype was detected only a few times. The rearrangement links TRBV2 to TRBJ2-3; TRBD1 agrees at 7 bases. Germline CDR1 and CDR2: SNHLY and FYNNEI. V lost 5 bases and J lost 4; bases outside the gene matches: 9. CDR3 length: 15 residues. This CDR3 reads CASSTDRPFPDTQYF. The CDR3 DNA reads as TGTGCCAGCAGTACGGACAGGCCTTTTCCAGATACGCAGTATTTT.

This clonotype is a singleton in its sample. The CDR3 is CASSYPRTVPNNEQFF. The CDR3 DNA follows: TGTGCCAGCAGTTACCCGCGGACTGTTCCTAACAATGAGCAGTTCTTC. V and J are TRBV6-2 or TRBV6-3 and TRBJ2-1; possibly TRBD2 for D (5 bases). The V and J ends lost 2 bases and 5 bases respectively, with 16 bases between them. The CDR3 runs to 16 residues. CDR1 and CDR2 from the germline V gene are MNHEY and SVGEGT.

The chain uses TRBV7-2 and TRBJ1-4; possibly TRBD1 for D (5 bases). Germline-derived CDR1 and CDR2 are SGHTA and FQGNSA. V lost 0 bases and J 7 bases, leaving 12 bases between the germline ends. This CDR3 has 15 residues. In nucleotides, the CDR3 is TGTGCCAGCAGCTTAGCTTCAGGGCCAGTTGAAAAACTGTTTTTT. As protein: CASSLASGPVEKLFF.

In this sample, this clonotype turned up a few times. The chain couples TRBV20-1 to TRBJ1-1; 8 bases map to TRBD1. From germline, CDR1 is DFQATT and CDR2 SNEGSKA (reference sequence). J lost 2 bases, V lost 6 bases, and 11 bases had no gene match. The length of the CDR3 is 15 residues. The CDR3 DNA is TGCAGTGCCAATCTAGGACAGGGTTTTAACACTGAAGCTTTCTTT. Encoded protein: CSANLGQGFNTEAFF.

V usage is TRBV5-6 and J usage is TRBJ2-5, with a weak D call TRBD1 (6 bases). V was pared by 2 bases and J by 2 bases, with 13 bases between. Per germline, CDR1 SGHDT and CDR2 YYEEEE. This CDR3 spans 15 amino acids. The CDR3 coding sequence is TGTGCCAGCAGCTTCCGGGACACAATGCAAGAGACCCAGTACTTC. This gives the protein CASSFRDTMQETQYF.

The V gene is TRBV12-3 or TRBV12-4, the J gene TRBJ1-3, with TRBD1 matching over 8 bases. This CDR3 region has 15 residues. V was pared by 4 bases and J by 3 bases, with 5 bases of the junction left unmatched. The CDR3, as DNA: TGTGCCAGCAGTTCCCAGGGGGCTAATGGAAACACCATATATTTT. Translating gives CASSSQGANGNTIYF.

This clonotype turned up a few times. The V gene is TRBV9, the J gene TRBJ1-3, with 9 nucleotides matching TRBD1. V lost 0 bases to trimming and J lost 4 bases; unmatched junction nucleotides: 2. CDR1 SGDLS and CDR2 YYNGEE come from the germline V gene. CDR3 length: 15 amino acids. CDR3 DNA sequence: TGTGCCAGCAGCGTAGGGACAGGGGCGGGAAACACCATATATTTT. As protein: CASSVGTGAGNTIYF.

This clonotype was seen just once. CDR3 DNA: TGTGCCAGCAGCCAAGAAAGCCGGACAGGGGTCACCGGGGAGCTGTTTTTT. Translation gives CASSQESRTGVTGELFF. V is TRBV4-2 and J is TRBJ2-2, with 9 bases that match TRBD1. This CDR3 spans 17 amino acids. Germline loops: CDR1 LGHNA, CDR2 YNFKEQ. V trimming: 0 bases; J trimming: 4 bases; junction bases outside the gene matches: 6.

The genes are TRBV20-1 and TRBJ2-7; D not certain. The V gene lost 0 bases and the J gene lost 6 bases, with 6 bases spanning the gap. The CDR3 consists of 11 residues. CDR1 is DFQATT, CDR2 SNEGSKA, per germline (reference sequence). CDR3 DNA sequence: TGCAGTGCTAGAGATTGGTCCGAGCAGTACTTC. Translating it yields CSARDWSEQYF.

The rearrangement joins TRBV28 to TRBJ2-1; 8 positions match TRBD1. There are 17 residues in the CDR3. CDR1 and CDR2 (germline): MDHEN, SYDVKM. With V trimmed by 6 bases and J by 4 bases, 14 bases remained unmatched. The CDR3 DNA reads as TGTGCCAGCAGCCATCCATCAGGGGGCTCCCAGTACAATGAGCAGTTCTTC. Translating it yields CASSHPSGGSQYNEQFF.

This clonotype was seen a few times. V usage is TRBV3-1 and J usage is TRBJ2-3, with TRBD2 matching 11 bases. There are 20 residues in the CDR3. The germline CDR1 and CDR2 sequences are LGHDT and YNNKEL (reference sequence). Losses at the gene ends were 3 bases for V and 3 bases for J; bases not matched to a gene: 17. CDR3 nucleotides: TGTGCCAGCAGCCACCCCAGGACTAGCGGGTCCTATCGTGGTACAGATACGCAGTATTTT. Amino acids: CASSHPRTSGSYRGTDTQYF.

This sequence joins TRBV20-1 and TRBJ2-5; D is possibly TRBD2 (5 bases). The germline CDR1 and CDR2 sequences are DFQATT and SNEGSKA (reference sequence). Trimming removed 6 bases from V and 1 base from J, with 15 bases in between. There are 14 residues in the CDR3. The CDR3 DNA reads as TGCAGTGCAAGTACATCCAGCGGCCAAGAGACCCAGTACTTC. This codes for CSASTSSGQETQYF.

A few counts support this clonotype. This chain links TRBV5-6 with TRBJ1-5; D not resolved. This CDR3 contains 13 residues. Germline CDR1 and CDR2: SGHDT and YYEEEE. Trimming stripped 1 base from V and 8 bases from J, with 10 bases between. The CDR3 region has the DNA TGTGCCAGCAGCTTGCTGGGTGTGGAGCCCCAGCATTTT. Translating it yields CASSLLGVEPQHF.

This clonotype was found a few times. The chain couples TRBV6-2 or TRBV6-3 to TRBJ2-3, with 8 nucleotides matching TRBD2. The V segment lost 5 bases and the J segment 2 bases; nucleotides outside the gene matches: 9. The CDR3 runs to 16 residues. CDR1 is MNHEY and CDR2 is SVGEGT in the germline V gene. The CDR3 bases are TGTGCCAGCAGTCGACCGGGACTAGGTTCCACAGATACGCAGTATTTT. Protein product: CASSRPGLGSTDTQYF.

This clonotype came up a few times. This chain's CDR3 is CASSRQGEGTDTQYF. The CDR3 nucleotides read TGCGCCAGCAGCCGGCAGGGCGAGGGCACAGATACGCAGTATTTT. The chain uses TRBV4-3 and TRBJ2-3; D perhaps matches TRBD1 (5 bases). Per germline, CDR1 LGHNA and CDR2 YSLEER. The ends were cut back, 4 bases at V and 1 base at J, with 12 bases in the middle. The CDR3 loop spans 15 amino acids.

Only a few counts were recorded for this clonotype. V gene TRBV12-3 or TRBV12-4 combines with J gene TRBJ1-6; TRBD1 is a possible D gene (6 bases). V was shortened by 3 bases and J by 7 bases, with 10 bases between the two germline ends. This CDR3 comprises 14 residues. The CDR3: CASSLGASNSPLHF. DNA for the CDR3: TGTGCCAGCAGTTTGGGGGCATCCAATTCACCCCTCCACTTT.

The CDR3 is CASSSSEYEQYF. The CDR3 coding sequence is TGTGCCAGCAGCAGTAGCGAGTACGAGCAGTACTTC. V gene TRBV11-2 combines with J gene TRBJ2-7; tentatively, D is TRBD2 (5 bases). The germline CDR1 and CDR2 sequences are SGHAT and FQNNGV. The CDR3 contains 12 residues. V dropped 5 bases and J dropped 4 bases, with 9 bases sitting between them.

This clonotype was observed a few times. The V and J genes are TRBV7-9 and TRBJ2-3; possibly TRBD1 for D (5 bases). Trimming took off 5 bases at V and 5 bases at J, with 14 bases between the two ends. CDR3 length equals 14 residues. Germline V CDR1 and CDR2: SEHNR, FQNEAQ (reference sequence). CDR3 sequence: CASSPARAEDTQYF. For the CDR3, the DNA is TGTGCCAGCAGCCCCGCCAGGGCTGAAGATACGCAGTATTTT.

The rearrangement links TRBV6-6 to TRBJ2-5, with 10 nucleotides matching TRBD1. J was trimmed by 2 bases and V by 7 bases; bases with no gene match: 10. The CDR3 has 16 residues. Germline V gene sequence: CDR1 MNHNY, CDR2 SVGAGI (reference sequence). CDR3 loop: CASTPPPGQGQETQYF. The CDR3, as DNA: TGTGCCAGCACCCCACCGCCGGGACAGGGGCAAGAGACCCAGTACTTC.

The chain has TRBV7-8 and TRBJ2-1, with 8 positions matching TRBD1. J lost 6 bases, V lost 1 base, and 14 bases had no gene match. The CDR3 has 18 residues. Looked up from germline, CDR1 is SGHVS and CDR2 is FQNEAQ. DNA for the CDR3: TGTGCCAGCAGCTTAGTTCCTACAGGGGGAACCCTCGTCAATGAGCAGTTCTTC. Amino acid sequence: CASSLVPTGGTLVNEQFF.

This clonotype was detected a few times. The V call is TRBV20-1, the J call TRBJ2-3, with TRBD2 as a possible D gene (5 bases). The CDR3 totals 14 residues. Trimming took 8 bases from V and 5 from J, leaving 20 bases between them. The germline V gene has CDR1 DFQATT and CDR2 SNEGSKA (reference sequence). The CDR3 loop is CSPKPGLRVDTQYF. The CDR3 region has the DNA TGCAGTCCCAAACCGGGATTGCGGGTAGATACGCAGTATTTT.